Detailed here is one T cell receptor (beta chain). Its cognate antigen is unknown. Using approximately 200 ng DNA, 25,000 to 35,000 T cell genomes, the sorted-subset replicate PCRs were run. Original analysis: Filtering differed since immunoSEQ provided only junctions, with no quality scores. Profiled with immunoSEQ multiplex PCR; TCRdb holds only in-frame clones, not every one. That table gives V, J and clone size, and the DNA gave D and trimming. Among about 710,000 clones listed, about two thirds were seen once. These data are taken from a study of shared clonotypes between healthy human individuals. Study outcomes and limitations: Memory subsets generally showed smaller estimated richness than naive subsets did.

Trimming took 5 bases from V and 9 from J, leaving 14 bases between them. The CDR3 spans 11 residues. From germline, CDR1 is GTSNPN and CDR2 SVGIG (reference sequence). The rearrangement links TRBV30 to TRBJ2-7; D is unclear. The receptor was isolated from a young woman in good health. Sequenced material: memory CD4+ T cells sorted from blood. As for subset: CD45RA-negative fraction. Here the CDR3 reads CAWGTGPRQYF. CDR3 sequence (DNA): TGTGCCTGGGGAACCGGGCCGCGGCAGTACTTC.